This TCR beta chain was found in a study of T cell responses to AZD1222 COVID-19 vaccine. Trimming cost V 4 bases and J 1 base, with 16 bases left between them. CDR3 length equals 16 residues. Profiling relied on immunoSEQ multiplex PCR, and the TCRdb table lists in-frame clones only, not all of them. Here the sample spans 150,000 or so clones, about 87% being singletons. The sequencing used peripheral blood, collected on day 0 of AZD1222 vaccination. The sequence came from an adult in good health. The chain links TRBV23-1 to TRBJ1-1; D not resolved. TRBV23-1 is recorded as an ORF, its role being uncertain. The CDR3 coding sequence is TGCGCCAGCAGTCCCTTCAACCCCAGGAAGAACACTGAAGCTTTCTTT. Translation gives CASSPFNPRKNTEAFF.